Each of the 14 T cell receptor beta chains below was sequenced from the same sample in a study of T cell changes during pregnancy in multiple sclerosis. Assay used: immunoSEQ multiplex PCR; TCRdb lists only in-frame clones, some missing. The sample yields tens of thousands of clones, about 90% seen once. The sample was peripheral blood, taken in the first trimester of pregnancy. These receptors were collected from a female donor in good health, enrolled as a control in a pregnancy study.

V usage is TRBV5-6 and J usage is TRBJ2-2; TRBD1 matches at 7 bases. V shed 1 base and J 0 bases; nucleotides not matched to a gene: 3. The CDR3 is made up of 16 amino acids. Germline values: CDR1 SGHDT, CDR2 YYEEEE. CDR3 protein: CASSLWDRTNTGELFF. CDR3 coding DNA: TGTGCCAGCAGCTTGTGGGACAGAACGAACACCGGGGAGCTGTTTTTT.

This clone was detected only once. The chain employs TRBV19 and TRBJ2-7; 10 nucleotides align to TRBD1. Unmatched junction bases numbered 9, after V lost 3 bases and J lost 1 base. Per the germline V gene, CDR1 is LNHDA and CDR2 is SQIVND (reference sequence). This CDR3 comprises 17 residues. The DNA of the CDR3 is TGTGCCAGTAGTATCGTATCCGGGACAGGGGCATCCTACGAGCAGTACTTC. This encodes CASSIVSGTGASYEQYF.

This chain connects TRBV7-3 to TRBJ1-1; D call uncertain. Trimming cost V 5 bases and J 2 bases, with 15 bases left between them. Germline V gene data show CDR1 as SGHTA and CDR2 as FQGTGA. The CDR3 is 15 amino acids. CDR3 loop: CASSPTGSLNTEAFF. The CDR3 DNA reads TGTGCCAGCAGCCCGACCGGGTCGCTTAACACTGAAGCTTTCTTT.

This clone was seen once. V and J are TRBV18 and TRBJ2-3; D is uncertain. Between the trimmed V and J ends, which lost 0 bases and 0 bases, there was a span of 13 bases. The V gene's germline CDR1 is KGHSH and CDR2 LQKENI. There are 17 residues in the CDR3. The DNA for the CDR3 is TGTGCCAGCTCACCACCCCTCGAAGCGACTAGCACAGATACGCAGTATTTT. Translated, it gives CASSPPLEATSTDTQYF. Variable domain in full (rest from reference TRBV18 and TRBJ2-3): NAGVMQNPRHLVRRRGQEARLRCSPMKGHSHVYWYRQLPEEGLKFMVYLQKENIIDESGMPKERFSAEFPKEGPSILRIQQVVRGDSAAYFCASSPPLEATSTDTQYFGPGTRLTVL.

The count of this clone is one. The rearrangement uses TRBV6-1 and TRBJ2-3, with TRBD2 matching 9 bases. The germline CDR1 and CDR2 sequences are MNHNS and SASEGT. The CDR3 is made up of 15 amino acids. With V trimmed by 1 base and J by 4 bases, 3 bases remained unmatched. The CDR3 loop reads CASSEVGGGADTQYF. The CDR3 region has the DNA TGTGCCAGCAGTGAAGTTGGCGGGGGGGCAGATACGCAGTATTTT.

The J gene is TRBJ1-6, the V gene TRBV7-8; 8 bases align to TRBD1. Germline V gene lookup returns CDR1 SGHVS and CDR2 FQNEAQ. The V and J ends lost 1 base and 6 bases, in that order; junction bases with no gene match: 11. The CDR3 has 18 residues. CDR3 sequence reads: CASSLGTGGGILNSPLHF. CDR3 bases: TGTGCCAGCAGCTTAGGCACAGGGGGTGGCATCCTTAATTCACCCCTCCACTTT.

The chain combines TRBV27 with TRBJ2-1; TRBD1 aligns across 8 bases. The CDR3 extends over 12 amino acids. Trimming cost V 0 bases and J 14 bases; bases outside gene matches: 3. Germline lookup yields CDR1 MNHEY and CDR2 SMNVEV (reference sequence). The CDR3 DNA follows: TGTGCCAGCAGTTTATCGACAGGGGTAAAGTTCTTC. It codes for CASSLSTGVKFF.

V usage is TRBV5-6 and J usage is TRBJ1-1, with a possible D match to TRBD1 (5 bases). The germline V gene has CDR1 SGHDT and CDR2 YYEEEE. The CDR3 contains 14 residues. V was shortened by 7 bases and J by 6 bases, with 19 bases between the two germline ends. The CDR3 DNA reads as TGTGCCAGCTCCGGTGGGGGGGGAGGCGCTGAAGCTTTCTTT. Translated: CASSGGGGGAEAFF. The whole variable domain, filled in from reference TRBV5-6 and TRBJ1-1, reads DAGVTQSPTHLIKTRGQQVTLRCSPKSGHDTVSWYQQALGQGPQFIFQYYEEEERQRGNFPDRFSGHQFPNYSSELNVNALLLGDSALYLCASSGGGGGAEAFFGQGTRLTVV.

The chain joins TRBV7-8 to TRBJ2-7; 8 nucleotides match TRBD1. CDR3 length: 15 amino acids. The V gene's germline CDR1 is SGHVS and CDR2 FQNEAQ. J was trimmed by 2 bases and V by 1 base; bases with no gene match: 4. The CDR3 spells CASSLERTGTYEQYF. CDR3 in DNA: TGTGCCAGCAGCTTAGAGCGGACAGGGACCTACGAGCAGTACTTC.

V usage is TRBV6-5 and J usage is TRBJ2-7, with 8 bases identical to TRBD1. Per the germline V gene, CDR1 is MNHEY and CDR2 is SVGAGI. Trimming at V came to 0 bases and at J to 0 bases, leaving 4 bases not matched to a gene. CDR3 size: 16 residues. Here the CDR3 DNA reads TGTGCCAGCAGTTACTCGAGGACAGGGAGCTCCTACGAGCAGTACTTC. It codes for CASSYSRTGSSYEQYF.

The chain couples TRBV28 to TRBJ2-5, with 8 bases identical to TRBD1. Losses at the gene ends were 6 bases for V and 4 bases for J; bases not matched to a gene: 10. CDR3 size: 15 residues. CDR1 and CDR2 (germline): MDHEN, SYDVKM. CDR3 coding DNA: TGTGCCAGCAGCCCCTCCGGACAGGGTCGAGAGACCCAGTACTTC. It encodes CASSPSGQGRETQYF.

The chain is built from TRBV11-2 and TRBJ2-7; 10 positions match TRBD1. Germline CDR1 SGHAT, CDR2 FQNNGV. J lost 2 bases, V lost 6 bases, and 4 bases had no gene match. CDR3 length: 14 residues. DNA for the CDR3: TGTGCCAGCAGTGACAGGGGGCCGGCCTACGAGCAGTACTTC. It specifies CASSDRGPAYEQYF.

This clone was recorded only once. The J gene is TRBJ2-4, the V gene TRBV7-9; the match to TRBD2 covers 15 bases. Per the germline V gene, CDR1 is SEHNR and CDR2 is FQNEAQ (reference sequence). This CDR3 is built from 13 residues. The ends lost 5 bases at V and 16 bases at J; junction bases unmatched: 6. The CDR3, as DNA: TGTGCCAGCAGCCCTGGACTAGCGGGGGGGCTCTACTTC. Amino acids: CASSPGLAGGLYF.

The J gene is TRBJ2-1, the V gene TRBV4-1; weak D call: TRBD1 (5 bases). V was pared by 3 bases and J by 9 bases, with 24 bases between. The germline CDR1 and CDR2 sequences are MGHRA and YSYEKL. The CDR3 extends over 17 amino acids. For the CDR3, the DNA is TGCGCCAGCAGCCAGGCTCCATGGGGCCGAGATTTGGGTGAGCAGTTCTTC. Translating it yields CASSQAPWGRDLGEQFF.